The table lists the clone carrying this T cell receptor beta chain with a count of one. The data derive from a study of blood T cell repertoires in COVID-19. Study-level information: The United States, Italy and Spain supplied acute and convalescent COVID-19 samples.

Per the germline V gene, CDR1 is SGHKS and CDR2 is YYEKEE (reference sequence). J gave up 4 bases and V 0 bases, and 4 bases lay outside the gene matches. CDR3 length equals 15 residues. As handled by the study authors: The authors estimated nucleated cell counts from reference gene primer amplification. The table came from immunoSEQ multiplex PCR; TCRdb's copy has only in-frame clones and leaves some out. V and J calls and clone size are given by that table; D and trimming were obtained from the DNA. There are 70,000 to 100,000 clones in the sample; approximately 80% occur only once, and approximately 12% lies in the top ten.

Material: peripheral blood. The chain has TRBV5-5 and TRBJ2-7, with 10 bases fitting TRBD1. The origin of this receptor is a human donor in a cohort sampled during active COVID-19. The CDR3 DNA reads TGTGCCAGCAGCTTGGGACAGGGGGCAATTTACGAGCAGTACTTC. It encodes CASSLGQGAIYEQYF.